This T cell receptor beta chain was sequenced in a study of cytomegalovirus exposure and HLA in healthy donors (TCRdb year 2017). In the study overall: An earlier analysis of approximately 640 of the donors reported 250 to 300 Gb of sequence data and around 120 million unique TCR beta sequences from roughly 200 million T cells. An early release that covered several hundred HLA-typed donors contained about 300 gigabases of sequencing data and some 87 million unique TCR sequences. Of the 300 to 500 genotyped donors, roughly 76% were placed in the genetic ancestry cluster associated with self-reported Caucasian donors. The study was designed to test whether signatures of past pathogen exposure could be identified by cataloging public T cell receptors. The study used immunosequencing to profile the T cell repertoires of several hundred subjects and linked those repertoires to cytomegalovirus serostatus. In addition to the first cohort of 650 to 750 subjects, a separate validation cohort of approximately 110 different subjects was used. To predict cytomegalovirus infection status, the study brought together high-throughput TCR immunosequencing, statistical association of individual TCRs with disease status, and machine learning. To study patterns of TCR occurrence, a later analysis re-analyzed previously published TCR beta repertoires from around 670 donors and added high-resolution HLA genotyping. In the later analysis, no new phenotypic data were used to find candidate immune exposures; instead, reliance was placed on TCR beta sequences and their occurrence across donors. To decide whether each TCR beta V gene segment behaved as functional or pseudogenic, an earlier analysis of some 540 of the donors relied on high-throughput TCR beta sequencing. Donor age, sex, ethnicity and CMV serostatus were compiled together with the repertoire data. Genome-wide SNP genotypes for about 65% of the 666 donors were used in a later genetic analysis, which treated that subset as a discovery cohort. Every repertoire in the discovery cohort had been generated on one and the same sequencing platform. HLA typing covered class I and class II loci at four-digit resolution. Typing coverage varied by locus: roughly 629-630 donors for A, B, C, DRB1 and DQB1; 522 for DQA1; about 590 for DPA1; fewer than 480 for DPB1. Four to six DR-DQ haplotypes were handled as single units for association and clustering, since linkage in the cohort was strong. Across under 500 genotyped donors of the cohort, an average of about 220,000 unique TCR beta nucleotide sequences per donor were sequenced, and 15% to 20% of those sequences were non-productive. Study-wide conclusions, independent of this receptor: Because counts were too low, some 16 rarely observed V segments, including chromosome 9 orphons, were excluded from the earlier analysis of 587 of the donors. CMV serostatus was the only immune exposure information available for the cohort. When HLA alleles, especially DR and DQ, strongly co-occurred, TCR associations were difficult to assign to individual alleles. The authors suggested that the approach could potentially be extended to other disease states and immunological phenotypes. Three of the identified cytomegalovirus-associated TCR beta chains were confirmed in vitro to be specific for cytomegalovirus antigens. In an earlier analysis of about 600 of the donors, most TCR beta V segments appeared in productive rearrangements about 87% or about 30% of the time, broadly matching IMGT annotations. According to a later analysis, most CMV-associated TCR beta chains appeared to be HLA-restricted, and the HLA associations seemed to be driven largely by CMV exposure. Compared with the approximately 710-donor mean, donors in an Asian-associated ancestry cluster had fewer N-insertions in productive TCRs, according to a later genetic analysis. In a later analysis, HLA-associated TCR beta chains showed more clonal expansion and lower generation probabilities than non-associated chains that were equally common. The sequencing pipeline was judged likely to have produced a cluster of highly shared sequence variants as a technical artifact. A further reported finding was that TCR beta sequences accurately predicted the HLA-A and HLA-B alleles for most subjects in the first cohort. Specific HLA alleles were associated with around 18,000 TCR beta sequences at a false discovery rate of 0.05 in a later analysis. According to a later analysis, parvovirus B19, influenza, CMV and Epstein-Barr virus appeared linked to several top co-occurrence clusters. The 87-base-pair reads could not distinguish some IMGT-functional V segments, including TRBV6-2 and TRBV6-3, so those segments were excluded. The cohort was sequenced for TCR beta chains only, and without alpha or paired-chain data the features that could be detected were limited. While some public TCRs were present in many individuals, most TCR sequences turned up only very rarely across donors. An association between a missense DCLRE1C variant and V-gene and J-gene trimming of TCR beta chains was found in a later genetic analysis and replicated in an independent cohort. Cytomegalovirus status was reported to be diagnosed by the classifier with high specificity and sensitivity in both the original and validation cohorts. Linkage disequilibrium might explain the correlated functional status among segregating V segments, but an unknown experimental factor could not be ruled out. The study listed 170 or so TCR beta chains as associated with cytomegalovirus. Roughly uniform sequencing depth across donors was assumed in presence/absence analyses, although this assumption may not hold. In a later analysis, the rate of TCR association differed among HLA loci, with DRB1 alleles having the most associated TCRs and HLA-C alleles having the fewest. Because HLA typing was missing for some donors at each locus, association tests included only the typed subset.

V is shortened by 3 bases, J by 12 bases, and the region joining them spans 12 bases. The germline V gene specifies SGHDT as CDR1 and YYEEEE as CDR2. The CDR3 covers 11 residues, taking in both the cysteine and the phenylalanine. The entry retains the CDR3 DNA only, 33 bases that are in frame from base 1. The method was the immunoSEQ multiplex PCR assay. For the multiplex PCR, a mixture combining 60 forward primers for TCR Vbeta segments and 13 reverse primers for TCR Jbeta segments was used. A multiplex PCR assay on genomic DNA amplified the CDR3 region of rearranged TCR beta genes. The Illumina HiSeq System was used to sequence the amplified TCR beta libraries as 87-base-pair reads. On the study's bioinformatics: A later analysis tallied around 82 million unique TCR beta chains across the 700 or so repertoires, and approximately 12 million of those chains were shared by two or more donors. A nearest-neighbor algorithm error-corrected the raw reads and collapsed the reads into unique sequences, merging closely related sequences to remove PCR and sequencing errors. V, D and J gene segments were assigned by aligning CDR3 sequences to IMGT reference sequences. For a sequence to be retained, at least a six-nucleotide match to both a V gene segment and a J gene segment was required. Rearrangements were classified as productive when the CDR3 lacked stop codons and remained in frame with V and J, and all other rearrangements were classified as non-productive. Following IMGT convention, CDR3 was defined as the stretch from the second conserved V-encoded cysteine to the conserved J-encoded phenylalanine. In an earlier analysis of more than 550 of the donors, sequences lacking an unambiguous match to a single V gene segment were excluded. In an earlier analysis of a few hundred of the donors, V segments were called functional above 56.7% productive rearrangements and were called segregating when the between-donor standard deviation exceeded 5%. A statistical classification framework was developed to diagnose cytomegalovirus status using the catalog of TCR beta chain sequences. In a later analysis, TCR nucleotide sequences were compared against IMGT/GENE-DB human TR gene sequences so that V and J genes could be assigned. Using the TCRdist pipeline, a later analysis assigned CDR3 sequences along with most-parsimonious VDJ recombination scenarios. In a later analysis, each TCR beta chain was defined by its CDR3 amino acid sequence together with its V-gene family, and reads without a unique V-gene family were excluded. A later analysis removed several hundred highly shared, low-generation-probability nucleotide sequences to deal with suspected cross-contamination and a sequencing artifact. For each public chain, a later analysis derived a clonal expansion index from normalized ranks of inferred template counts within each repertoire. A later analysis computed generation probabilities with a VDJ recombination model fitted to out-of-frame rearrangements, and checked the results against IGoR. A later analysis scored TCR-TCR, TCR-HLA and TCR-CMV co-occurrence with hypergeometric tests, applying a repertoire-size bias correction to TCR pairs. In a later analysis, false discovery rates were estimated by permuting HLA or CMV assignments 20 times. In a later analysis, co-occurring TCRs were grouped with DBSCAN, and TCRdist sequence similarity was added when clustering was performed within HLA-allele-positive subsets. For co-occurrence clustering, repertoires with fewer than 30,000 or more than 120,000 public chains were excluded, along with five or six repertoires with anomalous nucleotide sharing. The table comes from immuneACCESS by way of TCRdb, which keeps in-frame sequences with V and J called. Part of the clones is missing from these tables; in studies checked, under half for an unresolved V gene and the rest for unknown reasons. That table supplies the V and J calls and clone size; D and trimming were determined from the DNA. A total of 100,000 to 120,000 clones appear in this sample, approximately 84% of them only once. Of the sample, about 1.8% is held by the ten largest clones.

In total, just over 650 healthy bone marrow donors made up the cohort. All cohort members were sampled while nominally healthy, although unrecorded immune exposures were likely present. The donor was CMV seronegative and was included in the group of a few hundred seronegative cohort members. Every donor gave a peripheral blood sample, and the peripheral blood mononuclear cells from that sample were used for TCR beta sequencing. The Qiagen DNeasy Blood Extraction Kit was used to extract genomic DNA from the blood cell samples. Worth noting for this clone: The target of this receptor is not known. The record has no base qualities; no much larger clone is one base away.

The clonotype originates from a man in his forties or fifties in good health and CMV-seronegative. Material for sequencing was PBMCs. The rearranged segments are TRBV5-6 and TRBJ1-2; tentative D gene TRBD1, with 6 bases matching. The CDR3 region has the sequence CASSWDGTHTF. The nucleotides are TGTGCCAGCAGCTGGGACGGGACACACACCTTC.